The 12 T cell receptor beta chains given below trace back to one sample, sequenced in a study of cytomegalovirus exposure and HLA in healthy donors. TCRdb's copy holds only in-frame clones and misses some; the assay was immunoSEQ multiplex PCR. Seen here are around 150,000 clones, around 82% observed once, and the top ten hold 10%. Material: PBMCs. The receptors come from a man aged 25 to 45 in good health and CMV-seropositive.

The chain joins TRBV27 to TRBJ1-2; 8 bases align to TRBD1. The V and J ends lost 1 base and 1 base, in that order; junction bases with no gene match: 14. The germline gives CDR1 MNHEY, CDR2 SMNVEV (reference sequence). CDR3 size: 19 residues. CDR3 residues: CASSLYFPSAGGDNYGYTF. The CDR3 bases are TGTGCCAGCAGTTTATATTTTCCGTCGGCAGGGGGCGATAACTATGGCTACACCTTC.

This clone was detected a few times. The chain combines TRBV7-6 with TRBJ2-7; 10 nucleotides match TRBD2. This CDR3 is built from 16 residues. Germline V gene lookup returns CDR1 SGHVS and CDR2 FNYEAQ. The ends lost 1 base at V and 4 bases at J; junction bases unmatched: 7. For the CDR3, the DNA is TGTGCCAGCAGCTTAGTCCTAGCGGGAGAACCTTACGAGCAGTACTTC. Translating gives CASSLVLAGEPYEQYF.

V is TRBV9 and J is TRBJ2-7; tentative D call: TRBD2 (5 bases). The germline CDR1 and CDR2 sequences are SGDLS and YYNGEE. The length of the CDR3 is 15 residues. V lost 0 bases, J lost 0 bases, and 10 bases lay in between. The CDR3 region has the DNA TGTGCCAGCAGCGTAGGGACTCACAGCTCCTACGAGCAGTACTTC. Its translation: CASSVGTHSSYEQYF.

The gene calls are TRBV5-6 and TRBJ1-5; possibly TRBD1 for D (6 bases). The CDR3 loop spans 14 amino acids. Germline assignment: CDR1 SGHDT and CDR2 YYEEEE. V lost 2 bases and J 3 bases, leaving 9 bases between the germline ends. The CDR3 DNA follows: TGTGCCAGCAGCTTTGGGGGCCACAATCAGCCCCAGCATTTT. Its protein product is CASSFGGHNQPQHF.

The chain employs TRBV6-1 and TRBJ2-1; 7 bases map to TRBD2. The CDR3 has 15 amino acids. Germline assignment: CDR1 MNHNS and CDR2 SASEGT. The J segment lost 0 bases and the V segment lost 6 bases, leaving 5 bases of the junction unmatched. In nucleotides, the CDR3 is TGTGCCAGCAGACCACTAGCGAGCTCCTACAATGAGCAGTTCTTC. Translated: CASRPLASSYNEQFF.

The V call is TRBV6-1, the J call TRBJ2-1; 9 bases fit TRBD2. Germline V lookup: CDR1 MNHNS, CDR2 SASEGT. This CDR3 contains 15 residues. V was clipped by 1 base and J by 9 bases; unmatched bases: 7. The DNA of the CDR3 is TGTGCCAGCAGTGAAGGCTGGCGGGAGGGGTTTGAGCAGTTCTTC. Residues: CASSEGWREGFEQFF.

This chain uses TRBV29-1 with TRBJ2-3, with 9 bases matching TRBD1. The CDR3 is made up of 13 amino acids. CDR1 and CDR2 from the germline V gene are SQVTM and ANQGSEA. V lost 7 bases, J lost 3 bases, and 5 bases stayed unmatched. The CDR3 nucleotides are TGCAGCGGGACAGGGGTGGAAACAGATACGCAGTATTTT. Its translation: CSGTGVETDTQYF.

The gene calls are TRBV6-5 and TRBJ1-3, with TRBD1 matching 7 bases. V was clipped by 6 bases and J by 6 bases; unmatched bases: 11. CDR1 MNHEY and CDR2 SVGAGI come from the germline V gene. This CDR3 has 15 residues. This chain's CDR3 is CASRLLGTDKNTIYF. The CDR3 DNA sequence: TGTGCCAGCAGACTCCTCGGGACAGATAAAAACACCATATATTTT.

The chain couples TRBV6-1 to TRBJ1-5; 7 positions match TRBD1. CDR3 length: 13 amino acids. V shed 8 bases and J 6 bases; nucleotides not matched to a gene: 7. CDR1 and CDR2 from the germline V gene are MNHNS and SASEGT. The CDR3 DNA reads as TGTGCCAGCGACAGGGAATGGGGTCAGCCCCAGCATTTT. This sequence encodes CASDREWGQPQHF.

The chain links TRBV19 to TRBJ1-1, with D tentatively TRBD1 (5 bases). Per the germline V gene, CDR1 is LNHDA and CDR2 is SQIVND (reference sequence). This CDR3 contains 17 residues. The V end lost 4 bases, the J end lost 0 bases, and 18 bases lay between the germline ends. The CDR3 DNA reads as TGTGCCAGTAGTACCAGACAGATCGAGGAGATGAACACTGAAGCTTTCTTT. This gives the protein CASSTRQIEEMNTEAFF.

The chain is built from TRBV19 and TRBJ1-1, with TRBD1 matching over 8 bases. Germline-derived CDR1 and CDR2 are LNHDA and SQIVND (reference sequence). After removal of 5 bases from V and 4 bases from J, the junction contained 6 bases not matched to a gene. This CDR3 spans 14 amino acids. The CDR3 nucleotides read TGTGCCAGTAGTTTTCGGACAGGGAGCACTGAAGCTTTCTTT. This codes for CASSFRTGSTEAFF.

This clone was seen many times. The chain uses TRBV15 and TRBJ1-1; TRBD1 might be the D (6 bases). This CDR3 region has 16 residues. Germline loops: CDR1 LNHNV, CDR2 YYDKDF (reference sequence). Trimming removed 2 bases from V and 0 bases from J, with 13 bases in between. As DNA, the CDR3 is TGTGCCACCAGCAGACCCCGACAGGTTTTGAACACTGAAGCTTTCTTT. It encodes CATSRPRQVLNTEAFF.